The source of this TCR beta chain is a study of post-analysis software for immune sequencing data. General study points: TRBV5-6, TRBV5-1 and TRBV20-1 were among five TRBV segments more frequent in patients than controls.

Unique molecular identifiers had been added to the TCR beta cDNA libraries. MiXCR, run by TCRdb on the PCR reads, gives a single entry per CDR3 protein. The table records 650,000 to 850,000 distinct CDR3 sequences, 46% of them present only once. Trimming cost V 5 bases and J 8 bases; bases outside gene matches: 10. This CDR3 has 15 residues. With respect to this clonotype: Antigen unknown.

The rearrangement links TRBV12-3 or TRBV12-4 to TRBJ2-1; 9 bases are shared with TRBD2. This sequence originates from a girl between 10 and 17 years old with multiple sclerosis. Material: blood. The CDR3 DNA is TGTGCCAGCAGTCTTAGCGGGAGTGGAATCGATGAGCAGTTCTTC. This codes for CASSLSGSGIDEQFF.